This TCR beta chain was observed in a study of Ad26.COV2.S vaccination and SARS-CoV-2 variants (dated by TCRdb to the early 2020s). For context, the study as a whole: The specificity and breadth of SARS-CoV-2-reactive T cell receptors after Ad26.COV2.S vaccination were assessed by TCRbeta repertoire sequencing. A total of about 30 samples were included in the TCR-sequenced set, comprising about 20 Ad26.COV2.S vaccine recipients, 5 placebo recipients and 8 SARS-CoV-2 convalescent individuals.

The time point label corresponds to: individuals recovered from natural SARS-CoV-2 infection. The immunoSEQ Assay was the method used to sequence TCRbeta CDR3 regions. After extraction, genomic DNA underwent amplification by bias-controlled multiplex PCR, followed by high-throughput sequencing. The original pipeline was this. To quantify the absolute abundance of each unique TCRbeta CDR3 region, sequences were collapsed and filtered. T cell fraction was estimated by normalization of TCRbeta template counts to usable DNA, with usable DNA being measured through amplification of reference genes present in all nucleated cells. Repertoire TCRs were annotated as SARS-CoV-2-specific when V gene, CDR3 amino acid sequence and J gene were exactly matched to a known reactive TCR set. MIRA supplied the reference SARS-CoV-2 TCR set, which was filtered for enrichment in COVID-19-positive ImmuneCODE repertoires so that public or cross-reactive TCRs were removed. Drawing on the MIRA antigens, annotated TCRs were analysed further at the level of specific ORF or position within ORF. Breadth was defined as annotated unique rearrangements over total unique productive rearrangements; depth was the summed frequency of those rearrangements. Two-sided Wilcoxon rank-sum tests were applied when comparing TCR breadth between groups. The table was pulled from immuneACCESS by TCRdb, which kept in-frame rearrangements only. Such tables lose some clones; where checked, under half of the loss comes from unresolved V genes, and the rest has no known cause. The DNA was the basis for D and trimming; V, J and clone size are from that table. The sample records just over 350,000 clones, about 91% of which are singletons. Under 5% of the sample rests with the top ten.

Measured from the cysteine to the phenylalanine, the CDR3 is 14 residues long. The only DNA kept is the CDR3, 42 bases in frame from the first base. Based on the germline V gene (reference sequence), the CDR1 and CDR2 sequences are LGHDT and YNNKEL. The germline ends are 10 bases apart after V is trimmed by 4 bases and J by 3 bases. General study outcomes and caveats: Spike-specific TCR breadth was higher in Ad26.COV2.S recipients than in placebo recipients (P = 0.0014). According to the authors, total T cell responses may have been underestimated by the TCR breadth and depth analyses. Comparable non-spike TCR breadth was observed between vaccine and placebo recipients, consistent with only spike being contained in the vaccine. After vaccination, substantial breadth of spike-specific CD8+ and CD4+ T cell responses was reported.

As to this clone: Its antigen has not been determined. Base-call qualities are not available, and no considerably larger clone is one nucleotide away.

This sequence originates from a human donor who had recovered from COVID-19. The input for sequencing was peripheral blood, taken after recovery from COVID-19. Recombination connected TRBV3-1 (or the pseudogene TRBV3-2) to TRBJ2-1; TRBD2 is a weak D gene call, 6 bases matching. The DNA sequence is TGTGCCAGCAGCCGTCGGGACTTCTACAATGAGCAGTTCTTC. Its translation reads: CASSRRDFYNEQFF.